One sample yielded the 7 T cell receptor beta chains listed below, sequenced in a study of T cell repertoires in cytomegalovirus infection (dated by TCRdb to between 2018 and 2020). Instrument on record: Illumina HiSeq 1500. TCRdb reran the public reads through fastp at Q25 and MiXCR, keeping productive beta chains. Rows with a matching CDR3 protein are joined into one entry that keeps the most common DNA and genes. Present in this sample are 170,000 or so distinct CDR3 sequences, 13% to 15% of which were seen just once. Around 27% of the sample lies in the top ten. Sequenced: PBMCs. Receptors were obtained from a human donor in good health (CMV status not recorded). Some clones in this sample may be carry-over from other donors' samples.

The rearrangement links TRBV15 to TRBJ1-1; D not resolved. Per the germline V gene, CDR1 is LNHNV and CDR2 is YYDKDF (reference sequence). This CDR3 has 13 amino acids. Trimming pared 8 bases from V and 1 base from J, leaving 11 bases between. CDR3 sequence (DNA): TGTGCCACCCAGCGGGAGGAGAACACTGAAGCTTTCTTT. Translated: CATQREENTEAFF.

This chain uses TRBV20-1 with TRBJ2-1; TRBD2 matches 9 bases. The J segment lost 5 bases and the V segment lost 7 bases, leaving 9 bases of the junction unmatched. The germline V gene encodes CDR1 DFQATT and CDR2 SNEGSKA (reference sequence). This CDR3 contains 14 residues. DNA for the CDR3: TGCAGTGAGTTGAGGGCTAGCGGGAACAATGAGCAGTTCTTC. Translated: CSELRASGNNEQFF.

This clonotype was seen at least ten times. The chain links TRBV7-2 to TRBJ2-5; D is possibly TRBD1 or TRBD2 (6 bases each). Germline CDR1 is SGHTA and CDR2 is FQGNSA. The CDR3 loop spans 15 amino acids. Trimming took 1 base from V and 2 from J, leaving 11 bases between them. The CDR3 is CASSLDGGLQETQYF. CDR3 in DNA: TGTGCCAGCAGCTTAGACGGGGGCCTACAAGAGACCCAGTACTTC.

This chain connects TRBV19 to TRBJ1-5, with TRBD1 identical over 7 bases. The CDR3 sequence is 18 residues long. Trimming removed 2 bases from V and 0 bases from J; junction bases left unmatched: 10. The germline V gene has CDR1 LNHDA and CDR2 SQIVND (reference sequence). CDR3 bases: TGTGCCAGTAGTATATCGGGACAGATTGAGTATAGCAATCAGCCCCAGCATTTT. This encodes CASSISGQIEYSNQPQHF.

J is TRBJ2-3 and V is TRBV11-1; D is ambiguous. Germline V gene sequence: CDR1 SGHAT, CDR2 FQDESV (reference sequence). The CDR3 is 14 residues long. V was clipped by 5 bases and J by 6 bases, with 15 bases between them. DNA for the CDR3: TGTGCCAGCAGCCCCATTTATTCAGAGGATACGCAGTATTTT. It is translated as CASSPIYSEDTQYF.

This clonotype was counted a few times. The gene calls are TRBV18 and TRBJ1-2, with D unresolved. The V and J ends lost 2 bases and 6 bases respectively, with 16 bases between them. This CDR3 is 15 amino acids long. Germline V gene data show CDR1 as KGHSH and CDR2 as LQKENI. CDR3 in amino acids: CASSPRPDVVHGYTF. The DNA of the CDR3 is TGTGCCAGCTCACCAAGGCCAGATGTGGTTCATGGCTACACCTTC.

J is TRBJ2-5 and V is TRBV5-4, with D uncertain. The germline CDR1 and CDR2 sequences are SGHNT and YYREEE (reference sequence). This CDR3 has 13 residues. Trimming shortened V by 1 base and J by 5 bases, and 9 bases separated the two germline ends. In DNA, the CDR3 is TGTGCCAGCAGCTTGTATAATTTGGAGACCCAGTACTTC. Translated: CASSLYNLETQYF.